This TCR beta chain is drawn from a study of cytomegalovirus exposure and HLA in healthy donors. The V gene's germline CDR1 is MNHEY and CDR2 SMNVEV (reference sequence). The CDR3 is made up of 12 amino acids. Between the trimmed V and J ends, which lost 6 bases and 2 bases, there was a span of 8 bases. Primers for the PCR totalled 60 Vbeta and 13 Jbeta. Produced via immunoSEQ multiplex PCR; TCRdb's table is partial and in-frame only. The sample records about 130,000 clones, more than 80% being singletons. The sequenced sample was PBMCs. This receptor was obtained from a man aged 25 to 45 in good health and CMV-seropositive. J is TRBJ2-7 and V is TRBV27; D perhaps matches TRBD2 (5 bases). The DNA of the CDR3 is TGTGCCAGCAGGAGGGCGGCCTACGAGCAGTACTTC. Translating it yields CASRRAAYEQYF.